This T cell receptor (beta chain) comes out of a study of early stage breast cancer tumors. General study findings and limits: Enriched TCRB sequences shared across patients were mostly commonly generated sequences.

About this clone itself: The antigen remains unidentified.

Losses at the gene ends were 5 bases for V and 4 bases for J; bases not matched to a gene: 25. Germline V gene sequence: CDR1 LNHDA, CDR2 SQIVND (reference sequence). This CDR3 contains 22 residues. Clones were read by immunoSEQ multiplex PCR, and TCRdb kept only the in-frame ones, dropping some. The table has tens of thousands of clones, 72% seen once. The genes are TRBV19 and TRBJ2-7; 14 nucleotides match TRBD2. The source of this sequence is a person between 50 and 60 years old with breast cancer. Sample: blood. As DNA, the CDR3 is TGTGCCAGTAGTGCAATAAGCCACCTGCCGGGACTAGCGGGAGAAGGATGGTACGAGCAGTACTTC. It encodes CASSAISHLPGLAGEGWYEQYF.